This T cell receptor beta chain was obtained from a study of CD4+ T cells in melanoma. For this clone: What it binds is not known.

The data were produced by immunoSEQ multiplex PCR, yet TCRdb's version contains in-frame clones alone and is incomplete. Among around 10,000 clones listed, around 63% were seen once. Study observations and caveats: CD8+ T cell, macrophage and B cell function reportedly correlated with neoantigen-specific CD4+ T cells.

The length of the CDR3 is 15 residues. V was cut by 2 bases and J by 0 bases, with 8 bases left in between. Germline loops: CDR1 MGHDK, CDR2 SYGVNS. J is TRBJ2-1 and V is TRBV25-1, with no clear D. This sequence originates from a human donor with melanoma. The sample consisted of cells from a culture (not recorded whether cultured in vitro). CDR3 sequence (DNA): TGTGCCAGCAGTGAAGAGCCGGGCTCCTACAATGAGCAGTTCTTC. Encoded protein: CASSEEPGSYNEQFF. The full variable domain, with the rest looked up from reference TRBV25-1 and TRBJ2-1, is EADIYQTPRYLVIGTGKKITLECSQTMGHDKMYWYQQDPGMELHLIHYSYGVNSTEKGDLSSESTVSRIRTEHFPLTLESARPSHTSQYLCASSEEPGSYNEQFFGPGTRLTVL.